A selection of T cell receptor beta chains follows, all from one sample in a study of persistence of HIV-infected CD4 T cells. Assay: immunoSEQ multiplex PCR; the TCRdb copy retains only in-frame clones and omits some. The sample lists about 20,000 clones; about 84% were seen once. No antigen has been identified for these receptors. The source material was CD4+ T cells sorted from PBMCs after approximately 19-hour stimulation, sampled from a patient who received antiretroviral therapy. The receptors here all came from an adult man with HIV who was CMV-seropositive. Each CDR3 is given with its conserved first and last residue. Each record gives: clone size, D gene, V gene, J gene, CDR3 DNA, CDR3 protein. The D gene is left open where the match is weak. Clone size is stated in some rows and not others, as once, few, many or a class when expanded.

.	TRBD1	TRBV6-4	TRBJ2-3	TGTGCCAGCAGCCTAACCGGGACAGGGACAGATACGCAGTATTTT	CASSLTGTGTDTQYF
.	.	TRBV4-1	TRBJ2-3	TGCGCCAGCAGCCAGAGAGCCACAGATACGCAGTATTTT	CASSQRATDTQYF
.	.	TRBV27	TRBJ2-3	TGTGCCAGCAGTTTAGGAGCCAGCCCGGCCCCTCAGAATACGCAGTATTTT	CASSLGASPAPQNTQYF
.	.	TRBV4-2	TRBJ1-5	TGTGCCAGCAGCCAAGATAGGAGGGAGAGGGAGCCCCAGCATTTT	CASSQDRREREPQHF
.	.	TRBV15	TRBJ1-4	TGTGCCACCAGCAGAGATAGCGGGAGTAATGAAAAACTGTTTTTT	CATSRDSGSNEKLFF
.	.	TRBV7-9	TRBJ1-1	TGTGCCAGCAGCCCAGCGGGGAGGGAGAACACTGAAGCTTTCTTT	CASSPAGRENTEAFF
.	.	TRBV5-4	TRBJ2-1	TGTGCCAGCAGCTTAGGGGTGGGGGCCTCCTACAATGAGCAGTTCTTC	CASSLGVGASYNEQFF
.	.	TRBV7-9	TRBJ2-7	TGTGCCAGCAGCTTAGGCTCATCCTCCTACGAGCAGTACTTC	CASSLGSSSYEQYF
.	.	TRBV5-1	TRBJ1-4	TGCGCCAGCAGTTCTGGAGGGGCTCGGGCTAATGAAAAACTGTTTTTT	CASSSGGARANEKLFF
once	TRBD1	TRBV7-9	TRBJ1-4	TGTGCCAGCAGCTTACGTGGAAACAGGGGGCGAGGTGGTGAAAAACTGTTTTTT	CASSLRGNRGRGGEKLFF
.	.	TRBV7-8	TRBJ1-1	TGTGCCAGCAGCTTAGTAGGGGGAATGAACACTGAAGCTTTCTTT	CASSLVGGMNTEAFF
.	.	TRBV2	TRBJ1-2	TGTGCCAGCAGTGTTTCCCAGGGGAGTAACTATGGCTACACCTTC	CASSVSQGSNYGYTF
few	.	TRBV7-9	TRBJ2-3	TGTGCCAGCAGGGTTAACCGGGGTGGGACAGATACGCAGTATTTT	CASRVNRGGTDTQYF
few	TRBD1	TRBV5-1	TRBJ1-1	TGCGCCAGCAGTTATTCCGGGACAGGGGAATCCACTGAAGCTTTCTTT	CASSYSGTGESTEAFF
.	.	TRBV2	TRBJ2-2	TGTGCCAGCAAGATGGACAGCCTACAAACCGGGGAGCTGTTTTTT	CASKMDSLQTGELFF
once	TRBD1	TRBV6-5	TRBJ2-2	TGTGCCAGCAGCCACGACAGGGCCTCCGGGGAGCTGTTTTTT	CASSHDRASGELFF